The source of this T cell receptor (beta chain) is a study of response to subunit inactivated influenza vaccine. Findings and caveats of the study: It was suggested by the authors that few new T cells are recruited by each seasonal influenza vaccination.

On this clonotype: The antigen remains unidentified.

TCRdb itself ran the RT-PCR reads through MiXCR, one entry per CDR3 protein. The data contain hundreds of thousands of distinct CDR3 sequences, about 14% of them singletons. Sequencing was performed on PBMCs from blood, taken roughly 15 days before vaccination. The TCR comes from a man over 45 who received an inactivated influenza vaccine.

The CDR3 region is CASSQTASGRSYRGNNEQFF. In DNA form, the CDR3 reads TGTGCCAGCAGCCAAACTGCTAGCGGGAGGTCATACCGAGGAAACAATGAGCAGTTCTTC. V usage is TRBV4-2 and J usage is TRBJ2-1; 11 nucleotides line up with TRBD2. Germline lookup yields CDR1 LGHNA and CDR2 YNFKEQ. With V trimmed by 2 bases and J by 5 bases, 17 bases remained unmatched. The CDR3 is 20 residues long.